A selection of T cell receptor beta chains follows, all from one sample in a study of T-cell memory formation after mild COVID-19. One entry per CDR3 protein, called by TCRdb with MiXCR from the 5' RACE reads. The sample holds some 490,000 distinct CDR3 sequences, 18% seen once. Sequences were obtained from PBMCs or a T cell subset sorted from them (not recorded which). These receptors were collected from an adult woman who had mild COVID-19 (a few samples of this study predate the infection). Cell type and time point are not known. CDR3s include the opening cysteine and the closing phenylalanine or tryptophan. The order of the fields is clone size, V gene, D gene, J gene, CDR3 protein, CDR3 DNA. A D gene is named only where the DNA matches it firmly. The listing skips clone size in some rows; elsewhere it reads once, few, many or a size class.

>few|TRBV18|TRBD2|TRBJ2-3
CASSDQEVAGGLDTQYF
TGTGCCAGCTCCGATCAGGAAGTAGCGGGGGGCCTGGATACGCAGTATTTT
>NA|TRBV30|NA|TRBJ1-1
CAWGWGRTEAFF
TGTGCCTGGGGTTGGGGTCGCACTGAAGCTTTCTTT
>few|TRBV9|TRBD1|TRBJ2-7
CASSVGQGLSYEQYF
TGTGCCAGCAGCGTGGGACAGGGTTTATCCTACGAGCAGTACTTC
>NA|TRBV29-1|TRBD1|TRBJ2-7
CSVEGQGVNEQYF
TGCAGCGTTGAGGGACAGGGGGTCAACGAGCAGTACTTC
>NA|TRBV30|TRBD2|TRBJ2-7
CACSQDSAGAYEQYF
TGTGCCTGCTCGCAGGACTCTGCGGGGGCCTACGAGCAGTACTTC
>few|TRBV5-1|TRBD2|TRBJ2-7
CASSPAGGTLSYEQYF
TGCGCCAGCAGCCCCGCGGGGGGCACGCTCTCCTACGAGCAGTACTTC
>NA|TRBV30|TRBD2|TRBJ2-2
CAWSRGEAGELFF
TGTGCCTGGAGTCGGGGGGAGGCCGGGGAGCTGTTTTTT
>NA|TRBV29-1|TRBD1|TRBJ1-2
CSVGAGGSHGYTF
TGCAGCGTCGGCGCAGGGGGCTCCCATGGCTACACCTTC
>many|TRBV9|NA|TRBJ2-3
CASSVGLGAEYF
NA
>NA|TRBV5-4|TRBD2|TRBJ2-1
CASSSGTSGVHNEQFF
TGTGCCAGCAGCAGCGGGACTAGCGGGGTTCACAATGAGCAGTTCTTC